Detailed here is one T cell receptor (beta chain). The sample comes from a study of blood T cell repertoires in COVID-19. Whole-study context: Samples taken during acute and convalescent COVID-19 were collected in the United States, Italy and Spain. PBMCs, B-cell-depleted T cells, or T cells were the source of the cDNA or gDNA that made up the material.

The CDR3 loop spans 14 amino acids. The germline V gene encodes CDR1 LNHDA and CDR2 SQIVND (reference sequence). Trimming took off 10 bases at V and 7 bases at J, with 20 bases between the two ends. Under the authors' procedure: Researchers report that nucleated cell counts were estimated from reference gene primer amplification. This table comes from immunoSEQ multiplex PCR, and its TCRdb copy is limited to in-frame clones, with some not included. V and J calls and clone size are given by that table; D and trimming were obtained from the DNA. The sample holds 190,000 or so clones; 86% are singletons and the top ten take 0.7% to 0.8%.

Input material: peripheral blood. The sequence was collected from a woman between 65 and 79 years old with acute or convalescent COVID-19. This chain uses TRBV19 with TRBJ2-4, with D tentatively TRBD2 (5 bases). CDR3 loop: CATRGPGGLNIQYF. Here the CDR3 DNA reads TGTGCCACAAGAGGGCCTGGAGGTTTGAACATTCAGTACTTC.